A single sample is the source of the 3 T cell receptor beta chains below, sequenced in a study of vaccination effects on CD4 cells after COVID-19. After expansion with viral peptide pools in the ViraFEST assay, antigen-specific CD4+ T cells were sequenced. Upon completion of around ten days in culture, CD4+ T cells were isolated. Vaccine recipients, nucleocapsid antibody negative, had no prior SARS-CoV-2 infection. What these receptors recognize is not known. Libraries were prepared by immunoSEQ multiplex PCR; TCRdb keeps only in-frame clonotypes and omits some of them. Here the sample spans tens of thousands of clones, roughly four fifths being singletons. The starting material was CD4+ T cells from PBMCs cultured with SARS-CoV-2 spike peptides, obtained before COVID-19 vaccination. The receptors shown here come from a human donor who received a COVID-19 vaccine.

This clone was counted once. A junction boundary mismatches the germline segment, possibly from a read error. This chain connects TRBV12-3 or TRBV12-4 to TRBJ2-1; a weak D match, TRBD2 (6 bases). This CDR3 contains 13 residues. This CDR3 is CASSLRFASDQIF. CDR3 DNA: TGTGCCAGCAGTTTAAGGTTCGCTAGCGACCAAATCTTC.

The genes are TRBV5-4 and TRBJ2-1; D possibly uses TRBD1 or TRBD2 (5 bases each). The V gene's germline CDR1 is SGHNT and CDR2 YYREEE (reference sequence). V was pared by 10 bases and J by 4 bases, with 12 bases between. CDR3 size: 12 residues. Written as DNA, the CDR3 is TGTGCCGGGACGGCTGGGTACAATGAGCAGTTCTTC. Translating gives CAGTAGYNEQFF.

The V and J genes are TRBV19 and TRBJ2-7, with TRBD1 as a possible D gene (7 bases). V was cut by 2 bases and J by 6 bases, with 14 bases left in between. The CDR3 runs 14 residues. Germline loops: CDR1 LNHDA, CDR2 SQIVND (reference sequence). The CDR3 sequence: CASSISNRGGEQYF. The DNA of the CDR3 is TGTGCCAGTAGTATATCCAACAGGGGAGGCGAGCAGTACTTC.